The 3 T cell receptor beta chains below all came from one sample that was sequenced in a study of cytotoxic CD8 clonotypes in ibrutinib-treated CLL. Using immunoSEQ multiplex PCR, the repertoire was profiled, and TCRdb retains in-frame clones only, with some absent. The data show over 200,000 clones, roughly 65% seen once. The sample consisted of PBMCs, taken after 12 months of ibrutinib treatment. These receptors originate from a human donor with chronic lymphocytic leukemia.

The V and J genes are TRBV9 and TRBJ1-2; D might be TRBD1 (6 bases). The CDR3 runs 14 residues. Germline CDR1 and CDR2: SGDLS and YYNGEE. The V end lost 3 bases, the J end lost 3 bases, and 12 bases lay between the germline ends. The CDR3 spells CASSADRRDYGYTF. The CDR3 nucleotides read TGTGCCAGCAGCGCCGACAGGAGGGACTATGGCTACACCTTC.

This chain connects TRBV9 to TRBJ1-5; no firm D call. V was shortened by 7 bases and J by 7 bases, with 21 bases between the two germline ends. The CDR3 sequence is 15 residues long. CDR1 and CDR2 from the germline V gene are SGDLS and YYNGEE. The CDR3 spells CASSGTDNLRQPQHF. As DNA, the CDR3 is TGTGCCAGCTCCGGCACCGACAATCTTAGGCAGCCCCAGCATTTT.

A single count supports this clone. This rearrangement joins TRBV30 to TRBJ2-2, with no clear D. Germline loops: CDR1 GTSNPN, CDR2 SVGIG (reference sequence). Between the trimmed V and J ends, which lost 2 bases and 6 bases, there was a span of 13 bases. CDR3 length: 14 residues. CDR3 nucleotides: TGTGCCTGGAGTATGGCGCCGGTCGCCGGGGAGCTGTTTTTT. Protein: CAWSMAPVAGELFF. The full variable domain, rest sourced from reference TRBV30 and TRBJ2-2, is SQTIHQWPATLVQPVGSPLSLECTVEGTSNPNLYWYRQAAGRGLQLLFYSVGIGQISSEVPQNLSASRPQDRQFILSSKKLLLSDSGFYLCAWSMAPVAGELFFGEGSRLTVL.